Below are 8 T cell receptor beta chains sequenced from a single sample in a study of Ad26.COV2.S vaccination and SARS-CoV-2 variants (dated by TCRdb to the early 2020s). Per the publication, the treatment or condition label means: around 19 received Ad26.COV2.S at low or high dose, single or two shots; several received placebo; per-sample allocation not given. Repertoires of vaccine and placebo recipients were sequenced from samples taken on day 63 after the first injection. Library preparation employed the immunoSEQ multiplex PCR assay. What TCRdb holds here is the immuneACCESS table cut down to in-frame rearrangements. Part of the clones is not present; checked against another copy, under half of the missing clones reflect an unresolved V gene, and the others are unexplained. This sample holds about 350,000 clones; 75% to 90% were observed only once. The biggest ten clones account for about 10% of the sample.

This sample comprised peripheral blood, obtained in a trial of Ad26.COV2.S vaccine versus placebo. All receptors come from a person between 18 and 65 years old who received the Ad26.COV2.S COVID-19 vaccine or a placebo.

This rearrangement joins TRBV7-2 to TRBJ2-5, with D unresolved. This CDR3 spans 13 amino acids. The V and J ends lost 5 bases and 0 bases respectively, with 7 bases between them. Per the germline V gene, CDR1 is SGHTA and CDR2 is FQGNSA. The CDR3 DNA reads as TGTGCCAGCAGCAGGGCGTACCAAGAGACCCAGTACTTC. As protein: CASSRAYQETQYF.

The rearrangement links TRBV29-1 to TRBJ2-5; D is perhaps TRBD1 (5 bases). This CDR3 region has 12 residues. CDR1 is SQVTM, CDR2 ANQGSEA, per germline. V was shortened by 4 bases and J by 1 base, with 7 bases between the two germline ends. CDR3 bases: TGCAGCGTTGGACAGAGCCAAGAGACCCAGTACTTC. Translated, it gives CSVGQSQETQYF.

The chain has TRBV7-2 and TRBJ2-3; D is unresolved. The CDR3 totals 14 residues. Trimming removed 5 bases at V and 4 bases at J, with 13 bases between. Germline CDR1 and CDR2: SGHTA and FQGNSA. CDR3 bases: TGTGCCAGCAGCCCCAGGCCTGGCGCAGATACGCAGTATTTT. This codes for CASSPRPGADTQYF.

The chain joins TRBV19 to TRBJ2-2, with D maybe TRBD2 (5 bases). The CDR3 extends over 13 amino acids. Between the trimmed V and J ends, which lost 6 bases and 1 base, there was a span of 6 bases. Germline CDR1 is LNHDA and CDR2 is SQIVND (reference sequence). The CDR3: CASRGVNTGELFF. The DNA for the CDR3 is TGTGCCAGTAGGGGAGTGAACACCGGGGAGCTGTTTTTT.

The gene calls are TRBV7-2 and TRBJ1-3; D perhaps matches TRBD1 (6 bases). Germline loops: CDR1 SGHTA, CDR2 FQGNSA. V gave up 2 bases and J gave up 4 bases, with 15 bases separating them. This CDR3 contains 16 residues. The CDR3 reads CASSLRGQGEGNTIYF. CDR3 nucleotides: TGTGCCAGCAGCTTACGGGGGCAGGGCGAGGGAAACACCATATATTTT. Full variable domain (outside the CDR3, taken from reference TRBV7-2 and TRBJ1-3): GAGVSQSPSNKVTEKGKDVELRCDPISGHTALYWYRQSLGQGLEFLIYFQGNSAPDKSGLPSDRFSAERTGGSVSTLTIQRTQQEDSAVYLCASSLRGQGEGNTIYFGEGSWLTVV.

CDR3 loop: CASSYLGGVGGETQYF. The CDR3, as DNA: TGTGCCAGCAGTTATCTAGGGGGAGTAGGTGGTGAGACCCAGTACTTC. This rearrangement joins TRBV6-2 or TRBV6-3 to TRBJ2-5; TRBD1 might be the D (6 bases). The CDR3 has 16 residues. The V end lost 3 bases, the J end lost 5 bases, and 19 bases lay between the germline ends. In germline, CDR1 is MNHEY, CDR2 SVGEGT.

This chain connects TRBV27 to TRBJ2-4; weak D call: TRBD1 (6 bases). V was clipped by 6 bases and J by 0 bases, with 12 bases between them. Germline-derived CDR1 and CDR2 are MNHEY and SMNVEV (reference sequence). The CDR3 runs 15 residues. The CDR3 loop is CASRAADRAKNIQYF. The CDR3 DNA reads as TGTGCCAGCAGGGCCGCGGACAGAGCCAAAAACATTCAGTACTTC.

The V call is TRBV3-1 (or the pseudogene TRBV3-2), the J call TRBJ2-5, with TRBD2 matching 9 bases. The V and J ends lost 5 bases and 5 bases, in that order; junction bases with no gene match: 6. Germline assignment: CDR1 LGHDT and CDR2 YNNKEL (reference sequence). CDR3 length: 14 residues. CDR3 coding DNA: TGTGCCAGCAGCTTGCGGGGGGGCCTGGAGACCCAGTACTTC. As protein: CASSLRGGLETQYF.